The 16 T cell receptor beta chains below all came from one sample that was sequenced in a study of blood T cells in healthy people across ages. The authors ran a second PCR of about 7 to 12 cycles using a sample-barcoded 5' primer and a J-beta primer mix. TCRdb ran MiXCR on the 5' RACE reads and lists one entry per CDR3 protein. The sample yields 1.5 million to 2 million distinct CDR3 sequences, around 40% seen once. The source material was blood. Source of these receptors: a human donor in good health.

In its sample, this clonotype was seen a few times. The V call is TRBV7-2, the J call TRBJ1-2; 7 positions agree with TRBD1. The CDR3 is 14 residues long. Germline CDR1 SGHTA, CDR2 FQGNSA. Trimming at V came to 6 bases and at J to 4 bases, leaving 8 bases not matched to a gene. This CDR3 is CASSMTGSGYGYTF. The CDR3 DNA follows: TGTGCCAGCAGTATGACAGGGTCGGGCTATGGCTACACCTTC.

The chain employs TRBV5-1 and TRBJ1-2; perhaps TRBD1 as D (5 bases). The CDR3 spans 16 residues. V lost 0 bases and J lost 4, with 16 bases in between. Germline V CDR1 and CDR2: SGHRS, YFSETQ. CDR3 coding DNA: TGCGCCAGCAGCTTGGGGGGCAGTCCCGGGGCCTATGGCTACACCTTC. It specifies CASSLGGSPGAYGYTF.

This clonotype occurred many times. The chain employs TRBV7-3 and TRBJ2-1; the D is unclear. CDR3 length: 16 amino acids. From germline, CDR1 is SGHTA and CDR2 FQGTGA. V was pared by 2 bases and J by 1 base, with 12 bases between. The CDR3 sequence is CASSLSHASSYNEQFF. The DNA for the CDR3 is TGTGCCAGCAGCTTATCCCATGCCTCTTCCTACAATGAGCAGTTCTTC.

This clonotype was detected only a few times. This chain uses TRBV5-5 with TRBJ2-1, with 14 bases matching TRBD2. Germline V gene lookup returns CDR1 SGHKS and CDR2 YYEKEE (reference sequence). Trimming at V came to 4 bases and at J to 6 bases, leaving 3 bases not matched to a gene. The CDR3 consists of 15 residues. CDR3: CASSAGTSGSNEQFF. Here the CDR3 DNA reads TGTGCCAGCAGCGCCGGGACTAGCGGGAGCAATGAGCAGTTCTTC.

The chain links TRBV5-1 to TRBJ2-3, with a possible D match to TRBD2 (6 bases). Germline-derived CDR1 and CDR2 are SGHRS and YFSETQ. This CDR3 is built from 14 residues. V lost 4 bases, J lost 5 bases, and 14 bases lay in between. This CDR3 is CASSAVAVGDTQYF. The DNA of the CDR3 is TGCGCCAGCAGCGCGGTAGCGGTGGGAGATACGCAGTATTTT.

This clonotype appeared a few times. This chain links TRBV5-4 with TRBJ1-4; no firm D call. The germline V gene has CDR1 SGHNT and CDR2 YYREEE (reference sequence). Trimming left V 1 base short and J 4 bases short, with 8 bases between. This CDR3 comprises 14 residues. The CDR3 spells CASSLRTGNEKLFF. CDR3 sequence (DNA): TGTGCCAGCAGCTTGAGGACGGGTAATGAAAAACTGTTTTTT.

This clonotype has only a few counts. The gene calls are TRBV7-8 and TRBJ2-1; the D gene could be TRBD1 or TRBD2 (5 bases each). Deletions cut 0 bases from V and 0 bases from J, with 9 bases between. Germline CDR1 reads SGHVS; CDR2 reads FQNEAQ. This CDR3 comprises 16 residues. The DNA for the CDR3 is TGTGCCAGCAGCTTAGCGGGGACGGACTCCTACAATGAGCAGTTCTTC. Translation: CASSLAGTDSYNEQFF.

Note on this clonotype: It may be a read error: a sequence one base away is much more abundant. The CDR3 DNA sequence: TGTGCCAGCAGCTTACCGGGCATAGATACGCAGTATTTT. It is translated as CASSLPGIDTQYF. The V call is TRBV7-2, the J call TRBJ2-3, with no clear D. The CDR3 spans 13 residues. Between the trimmed V and J ends, which lost 2 bases and 5 bases, there was a span of 8 bases. Per the germline V gene, CDR1 is SGHTA and CDR2 is FQGNSA.

The genes are TRBV7-6 and TRBJ2-7; D is tentatively TRBD1 or TRBD2 (5 bases each). The CDR3 consists of 14 residues. V lost 5 bases, J lost 3 bases, and 14 bases lay in between. The germline CDR1 and CDR2 sequences are SGHVS and FNYEAQ. CDR3 sequence (DNA): TGTGCCAGCAGCCGAAACGGGGCACTCTACGAGCAGTACTTC. This sequence encodes CASSRNGALYEQYF.

The V call is TRBV29-1, the J call TRBJ1-2; D is perhaps TRBD1 (5 bases). The V and J ends lost 7 bases and 5 bases respectively, with 14 bases between them. The CDR3 contains 12 residues. The germline V gene encodes CDR1 SQVTM and CDR2 ANQGSEA. The CDR3 reads CSAGGEGYGYTF. CDR3 sequence (DNA): TGCAGCGCCGGAGGGGAGGGGTATGGCTACACCTTC.

The chain employs TRBV6-1 and TRBJ1-1; D is unresolved. The V and J ends lost 6 bases and 1 base respectively, with 12 bases between them. The CDR3 length is 14 residues. Germline V gives CDR1 MNHNS, CDR2 SASEGT. CDR3 coding DNA: TGTGCCAGCAGCCGAATTATTGAGAACACTGAAGCTTTCTTT. This sequence encodes CASSRIIENTEAFF.

The chain recombines TRBV4-1 with TRBJ1-2, with D unresolved. CDR1 is MGHRA and CDR2 is YSYEKL in the germline V gene. The CDR3 runs 17 residues. V lost 4 bases, J lost 5 bases, and 23 bases lay in between. This CDR3 is CASSPRFESPSLYGYTF. The CDR3 DNA sequence: TGCGCCAGCAGCCCCCGGTTCGAATCCCCGAGCCTATATGGCTACACCTTC.

This chain connects TRBV4-2 to TRBJ2-1; possibly TRBD1 for D (5 bases). V was trimmed by 0 bases and J by 10 bases, leaving 16 bases between them. The CDR3 runs 15 residues. The germline gives CDR1 LGHNA, CDR2 YNFKEQ. DNA for the CDR3: TGTGCCAGCAGCCAAGATAAGGGGCACGTAAGCGAGCAGTTCTTC. Translated: CASSQDKGHVSEQFF.

This clonotype was observed a few times. The chain combines TRBV29-1 with TRBJ2-7; 12 bases map to TRBD1. J gave up 6 bases and V 7 bases, and 7 bases lay outside the gene matches. Germline CDR1 and CDR2: SQVTM and ANQGSEA. CDR3 length: 13 residues. For the CDR3, the DNA is TGCAGCGGATCGGGACAGGGGGCGGGCGAGCAGTACTTC. Amino acids: CSGSGQGAGEQYF.

The V call is TRBV7-2, the J call TRBJ1-2, with 7 bases matching TRBD1. The CDR3 has 14 residues. Germline lookup yields CDR1 SGHTA and CDR2 FQGNSA. V was clipped by 2 bases and J by 10 bases; unmatched bases: 10. As DNA, the CDR3 is TGTGCCAGCAGCTTAACGGGACAGCTCTTCGACTACACCTTC. Its translation is CASSLTGQLFDYTF.

The sample holds many counts of this clonotype. CDR3 sequence reads: CSVDVVENEQFF. The CDR3 DNA reads TGCAGCGTTGACGTTGTTGAAAATGAGCAGTTCTTC. V is TRBV29-1 and J is TRBJ2-1; no definite D call. Germline V gene sequence: CDR1 SQVTM, CDR2 ANQGSEA. The V end was cut by 3 bases, the J end by 7 bases, with 10 bases between. There are 12 residues in the CDR3.